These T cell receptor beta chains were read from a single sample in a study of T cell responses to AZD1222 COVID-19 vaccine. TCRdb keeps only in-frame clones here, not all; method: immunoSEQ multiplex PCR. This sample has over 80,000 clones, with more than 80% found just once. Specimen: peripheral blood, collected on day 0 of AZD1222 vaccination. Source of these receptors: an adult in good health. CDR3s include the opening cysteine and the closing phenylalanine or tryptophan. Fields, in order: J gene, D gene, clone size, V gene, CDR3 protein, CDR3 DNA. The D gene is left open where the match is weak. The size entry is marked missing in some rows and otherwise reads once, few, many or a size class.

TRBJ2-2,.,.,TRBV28,CASTMAGGNTGELFF,TGTGCCAGCACCATGGCCGGGGGGAACACCGGGGAGCTGTTTTTT
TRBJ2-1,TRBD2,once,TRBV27,CASSSWGGLAGGSNEQFF,TGTGCCAGCAGTTCATGGGGGGGACTAGCGGGAGGGAGCAATGAGCAGTTCTTC
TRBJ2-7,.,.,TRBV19,CASSIARHFSEQYF,TGTGCCAGTAGTATAGCCCGCCACTTTTCCGAGCAGTACTTC
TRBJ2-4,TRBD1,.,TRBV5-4,CASSTGAAKNIQYF,TGTGCCAGCTCCACAGGGGCCGCCAAAAACATTCAGTACTTC
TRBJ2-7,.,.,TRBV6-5,CASSYSTSYEQYF,TGTGCCAGCAGTTACTCGACCTCCTACGAGCAGTACTTC
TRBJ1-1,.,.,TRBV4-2,CASSPHGGPAFF,TGTGCCAGCAGCCCGCACGGGGGGCCAGCTTTCTTT
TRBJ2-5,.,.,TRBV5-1,CASSPQGGRQETQYF,TGCGCCAGCAGCCCCCAAGGGGGAAGGCAAGAGACCCAGTACTTC
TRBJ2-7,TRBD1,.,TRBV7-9,CASSQGFGQGKGEQYF,TGTGCCAGCAGCCAAGGTTTCGGACAGGGAAAAGGCGAGCAGTACTTC
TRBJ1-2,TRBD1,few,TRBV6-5,CASSSRTGPPYGYTF,TGTGCCAGCAGTTCCCGGACAGGGCCGCCCTATGGCTACACCTTC
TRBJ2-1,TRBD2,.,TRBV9,CASSAGTRIDEQFF,TGTGCCAGCAGCGCCGGGACTAGGATTGATGAGCAGTTCTTC
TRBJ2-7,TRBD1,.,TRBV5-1,CASSPDRIYEQYF,TGCGCCAGCAGCCCGGACAGGATTTACGAGCAGTACTTC
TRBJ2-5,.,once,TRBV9,CASSSRQQETQYF,TGTGCCAGCAGCTCAAGACAGCAAGAGACCCAGTACTTC
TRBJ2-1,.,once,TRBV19,CASSIVAGNEQFF,TGTGCCAGTAGTATAGTAGCCGGGAATGAGCAGTTCTTC
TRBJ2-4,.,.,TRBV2,CASSVGRQWGGIAKNIQYF,TGTGCCAGCAGTGTCGGGCGCCAATGGGGGGGCATAGCCAAAAACATTCAGTACTTC
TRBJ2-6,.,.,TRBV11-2,CASSSSSGANVLTF,TGTGCCAGCAGTTCTAGCTCTGGGGCCAACGTCCTGACTTTC
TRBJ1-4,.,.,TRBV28,CASSFFGGAHEKLFF,TGTGCCAGCAGTTTCTTCGGGGGGGCGCACGAAAAACTGTTTTTT
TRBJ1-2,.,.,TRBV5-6,CASSLSNSHYGYTF,TGTGCCAGCAGCTTGTCGAACAGCCACTATGGCTACACCTTC
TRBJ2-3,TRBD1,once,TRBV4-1,CASSQTGGFTDTQYF,TGCGCCAGCAGCCAAACAGGGGGCTTCACAGATACGCAGTATTTT